The TCR beta chain under discussion was sequenced for a study of cytomegalovirus exposure and HLA in healthy donors. Overall study context: A subsequent analysis stated that the roughly 130 validation repertoires were run on the same platform as the roughly 670 first-cohort repertoires. General study findings and limits: Generally TCR sequences proved uncommon, though certain public TCRs appeared in numerous donors. Subsequent analysis found a tendency for first-cohort TCR clusters to co-occur within the approximately 130 validation repertoires. Researchers counted roughly 150 TCR beta chains as cytomegalovirus-associated.

A remark on this clone: Its target is unknown.

CDR3 length: 12 amino acids. With 6 bases clipped from V and 11 bases from J, the junction kept 4 bases outside the gene matches. CDR1 is MDHEN, CDR2 SYDVKM, per germline. The assay was immunoSEQ multiplex PCR, and TCRdb's table has in-frame clones only and misses some. The top ten hold roughly 1.2% of the sample, which has about 56,000 clones, roughly 92% seen once. Sequenced input: PBMCs. The source of this sequence is a man younger than 30 in good health and CMV-seronegative. The chain uses TRBV28 and TRBJ1-4, with TRBD1 matching 9 bases. The CDR3 DNA sequence: TGTGCCAGCAGCACGGGACAGGGCAAACTGTTTTTT. Translation gives CASSTGQGKLFF.